Presented here are 10 T cell receptor beta chains from one specimen sequenced in a study of blood T cells in healthy people across ages. A sample-barcoded 5' primer and a J-beta primer mix were used in a second PCR of roughly 6 to 11 cycles. TCRdb redid the calling of the 5' RACE reads with MiXCR, one entry per CDR3 protein. The sample contains around 1,800,000 distinct CDR3 sequences, 35% to 50% of which appear only once. Sequencing was performed on blood. These receptors were obtained from a human donor in good health.

This clonotype has a handful of counts. The rearrangement joins TRBV27 to TRBJ2-3, with D possibly TRBD1 on 6 matching bases. The CDR3 contains 15 residues. V dropped 7 bases and J dropped 2 bases, with 16 bases sitting between them. Germline values: CDR1 MNHEY, CDR2 SMNVEV (reference sequence). The CDR3 sequence is CASTPHRAPTDTQYF. In nucleotides, the CDR3 is TGTGCCAGCACGCCCCACAGGGCCCCCACAGATACGCAGTATTTT.

The V call is TRBV4-1, the J call TRBJ2-1, with 11 bases matching TRBD2. The CDR3 spans 15 residues. Per the germline V gene, CDR1 is MGHRA and CDR2 is YSYEKL. Germline trimming cut 3 bases from V and 7 bases from J; bases unmatched to any gene: 5. The CDR3 nucleotides read TGCGCCAGCAGCCACAAGACTAGCGGGATTAATGAGCAGTTCTTC. Its protein is CASSHKTSGINEQFF.

This rearrangement joins TRBV5-1 to TRBJ2-1; 10 bases are a match to TRBD1. The CDR3 loop spans 13 amino acids. CDR1 and CDR2 (germline): SGHRS, YFSETQ. V lost 5 bases to trimming and J lost 15 bases; unmatched junction nucleotides: 11. This chain's CDR3 is CASSFADRDRGFF. The CDR3 region has the DNA TGCGCCAGCAGTTTCGCCGACCGGGACAGGGGGTTCTTC.

The CDR3 bases are TGCGCCAGCAGCTTCGGGACTAGCGGGGGCCGAAGGAACAATGAGCAGTTCTTC. Its translation is CASSFGTSGGRRNNEQFF. The chain carries TRBV5-1 and TRBJ2-1, with 14 bases that match TRBD2. This CDR3 is 18 amino acids long. Per germline, CDR1 SGHRS and CDR2 YFSETQ. Trimming took 2 bases from V and 5 from J; bases not matched to a gene: 9.

In this sample, this clonotype turned up a few times. This sequence joins TRBV20-1 and TRBJ2-1; no definite D call. The CDR3 has 12 amino acids. Trimming cost V 5 bases and J 8 bases, with 13 bases left between them. Germline V lookup: CDR1 DFQATT, CDR2 SNEGSKA (reference sequence). CDR3 in DNA: TGCAGTGCTGACTTCGAGAGCGATGAGCAGTTCTTC. Its protein product is CSADFESDEQFF.

Worth noting for this clonotype: Its ends do not fully match the called genes, so a read error is possible. The J gene is TRBJ2-1, the V gene TRBV12-3 or TRBV12-4; TRBD2 aligns across 10 bases. The CDR3 covers 14 residues. The CDR3 DNA follows: TGTGCCGGCAGTGGCAGCGGGGGGGCGGATGAGCAGTTCTTC. Residues: CAGSGSGGADEQFF.

This clonotype has just a few counts. The J gene is TRBJ2-5, the V gene TRBV27; D ambiguous. Germline assignment: CDR1 MNHEY and CDR2 SMNVEV (reference sequence). Between the trimmed V and J ends, which lost 4 bases and 2 bases, there was a span of 8 bases. This CDR3 is built from 13 residues. The CDR3 here is CASSWARQETQYF. CDR3 sequence (DNA): TGTGCCAGCAGTTGGGCACGGCAAGAGACCCAGTACTTC.

The J gene is TRBJ1-1, the V gene TRBV6-1, with D possibly being TRBD1 (6 bases). This CDR3 has 18 amino acids. Trimming took 5 bases from V and 0 from J, leaving 22 bases between them. CDR1 is MNHNS and CDR2 is SASEGT in the germline V gene. The CDR3 spells CASSPGQFFTQMNTEAFF. The CDR3 nucleotides are TGTGCCAGCAGTCCCGGACAGTTCTTCACCCAAATGAACACTGAAGCTTTCTTT.

The J gene is TRBJ1-1, the V gene TRBV24-1; D remains ambiguous. The CDR3 covers 13 residues. Trimming stripped 2 bases from V and 1 base from J, with 4 bases between. CDR1 and CDR2 (germline): KGHDR, SFDVKD. The CDR3, as DNA: TGTGCCACCAGTGATTATGAGAACACTGAAGCTTTCTTT. It specifies CATSDYENTEAFF.

The chain has TRBV19 and TRBJ1-2; D gene unclear. Trimming removed 6 bases at V and 7 bases at J, with 12 bases between. The germline V gene has CDR1 LNHDA and CDR2 SQIVND (reference sequence). The CDR3 spans 12 residues. The CDR3 bases are TGTGCCAGTAGAGCGGGCCGCGCTGGCTACACCTTC. It yields the protein CASRAGRAGYTF.